This TCR beta chain was recovered during a study of breast tumors, draining lymph nodes, adjacent tissues (TCRdb year 2016). Turning to the overall study: TCR beta repertoires were compared across tumor, adjacent nontumor tissue and axillary lymph nodes obtained from breast cancer patients. The study was designed to assess the relationships and possible T-cell exchange between tumor, surrounding tissue and draining lymph node repertoires in human breast cancer. The investigation overall reported the following: Tumor and nontumor tissue repertoires were significantly more similar in luminal-like than in basal-like breast cancer. The data were judged consistent with most tumor T cells deriving from the lymph node and then expanding within tumor tissue. The conclusion that tumor T cells originate in lymph nodes was presented as consistent with a hypothesis rather than as directly demonstrated. Tumor T-cell repertoires showed less diversity than lymph node repertoires and more diversity than nontumor tissue repertoires, and tumor T-cell repertoires showed preferential V and J gene usage.

This clonotype was counted at least ten times. Its antigen is unknown. No base quality values were provided; no much bigger clone lies one nucleotide off. Trimming takes 5 bases from V and 5 bases from J, and the germline ends sit 17 bases apart. From the cysteine through the phenylalanine, the CDR3 covers 15 amino acids. The DNA shown is the 45-base CDR3, in frame from base 1. The germline V gene encodes CDR1 KGHDR and CDR2 SFDVKD. The sequencer listed for this sample is Illumina HiSeq 2000. TCR beta chain libraries were generated by multiplex PCR amplification. High-throughput sequencing was used to analyze the amplified TCR beta chain products. In TCRdb, the public reads were trimmed at Q25 with fastp and aligned with MiXCR, with productive beta chains retained. Rows with one shared CDR3 protein collapse into an entry with the most common genes and DNA. The sample table contains approximately 230,000 distinct CDR3 sequences; only one count was recorded for nearly 35% of them. The top ten clones comprise 3% to 4.5% of the sample.

Lymph node samples were obtained from the axillary draining lymph nodes of breast cancer patients. Recombination linked TRBV24-1 to TRBJ2-5; TRBD2 is perhaps the D gene, given 5 matching bases. This sequence was found in a female donor with breast cancer. Some clones in this sample may be carry-over from other donors' samples. Sequencing used axillary lymph node tissue. The nucleotide sequence is TGTGCCACCAGTGGGGAACTAGGACGAGGGGAGACCCAGTACTTC. Its protein reads: CATSGELGRGETQYF.